Presented here are 25 T cell receptor beta chains from one specimen sequenced in a study of cytomegalovirus exposure and HLA in healthy donors. PCR was performed using 60 Vbeta and 13 Jbeta primers. The method was immunoSEQ multiplex PCR; TCRdb's version includes in-frame clones alone and lacks a portion of them. The sample includes nearly 95,000 clones, 75% to 80% of them seen just once. Source material: PBMCs. Receptors originate from a woman aged 40 to 55 in good health and CMV-seronegative.

The chain joins TRBV5-1 to TRBJ1-6; 7 bases align to TRBD1. Trimming at V came to 5 bases and at J to 6 bases, leaving 5 bases not matched to a gene. This CDR3 comprises 14 residues. The V gene's germline CDR1 is SGHRS and CDR2 YFSETQ. CDR3 nucleotides: TGCGCCAGCAGGGGGGGACAGACTAATTCACCCCTCCACTTT. Translating it yields CASRGGQTNSPLHF.

This clone was observed a few times. The V gene is TRBV5-1, the J gene TRBJ1-1; the D gene is possibly TRBD1 (6 bases). V gave up 5 bases and J gave up 6 bases, with 11 bases separating them. The CDR3 has 12 residues. Germline loops: CDR1 SGHRS, CDR2 YFSETQ. CDR3 region: CASRESGAEAFF. CDR3 nucleotide sequence: TGCGCCAGCAGGGAATCAGGGGCTGAAGCTTTCTTT.

The rearrangement joins TRBV9 to TRBJ1-5, with a possible D match to TRBD1 (6 bases). CDR1 is SGDLS, CDR2 YYNGEE, per germline. V was trimmed by 3 bases and J by 3 bases, leaving 13 bases between them. The CDR3 consists of 15 residues. The CDR3 coding sequence is TGTGCCAGCAGCGAGGGGGGGGTTGCCAATCAGCCCCAGCATTTT. Translating gives CASSEGGVANQPQHF.

This chain joins TRBV29-1 and TRBJ1-2; D is unresolved. The ends were cut back, 1 base at V and 1 base at J, with 16 bases in the middle. Germline-derived CDR1 and CDR2 are SQVTM and ANQGSEA. The CDR3 extends over 16 amino acids. The CDR3, as DNA: TGCAGCGTTGAAGGCCGGGAAATGGGCCATAACTATGGCTACACCTTC. This gives the protein CSVEGREMGHNYGYTF.

CDR3 coding DNA: TGTGCCAGCAGTGAATTCACTTATAGCAATCAGCCCCAGCATTTT. This translates into CASSEFTYSNQPQHF. This sequence joins TRBV2 and TRBJ1-5, with D unresolved. This CDR3 has 15 residues. V shed 2 bases and J shed 0 bases, with 8 bases lying between them. Germline V gene sequence: CDR1 SNHLY, CDR2 FYNNEI.

The genes are TRBV11-2 and TRBJ1-1, with D maybe TRBD1 (6 bases). The CDR3 extends over 17 amino acids. The germline CDR1 and CDR2 sequences are SGHAT and FQNNGV. V shed 5 bases and J shed 0 bases, with 19 bases lying between them. CDR3 region: CASSPGTTRGVNTEAFF. DNA for the CDR3: TGTGCCAGCAGCCCCGGGACAACCCGAGGGGTGAACACTGAAGCTTTCTTT.

The CDR3 loop reads CATSRDLGGDNQPQHF. For the CDR3, the DNA is TGTGCCACCAGCAGAGATCTCGGGGGGGACAATCAGCCCCAGCATTTT. The chain has TRBV15 and TRBJ1-5, with D possibly matching TRBD1 (5 bases). From germline, CDR1 is LNHNV and CDR2 YYDKDF (reference sequence). The V end lost 0 bases, the J end lost 3 bases, and 12 bases lay between the germline ends. This CDR3 contains 16 residues.

The chain employs TRBV28 and TRBJ1-2, with TRBD1 identical over 8 bases. Trimming took 3 bases from V and 7 from J; bases not matched to a gene: 4. The CDR3 covers 13 residues. Per germline, CDR1 MDHEN and CDR2 SYDVKM. CDR3 nucleotides: TGTGCCAGCAGTTTGACAGGGGTTGGTGGCTACACCTTC. Translation: CASSLTGVGGYTF.

The rearrangement links TRBV7-2 to TRBJ2-3; D is uncertain. Germline CDR1 reads SGHTA; CDR2 reads FQGNSA. The CDR3 length is 14 residues. Trimming took 0 bases from V and 3 from J, leaving 7 bases between them. The CDR3 reads CASSLAPGTDTQYF. The CDR3 nucleotides read TGTGCCAGCAGCTTAGCCCCCGGGACAGATACGCAGTATTTT.

The chain employs TRBV7-3 and TRBJ2-2; 10 positions match TRBD1. Germline trimming cut 5 bases from V and 6 bases from J; bases unmatched to any gene: 9. CDR3 size: 16 residues. Germline V lookup: CDR1 SGHTA, CDR2 FQGTGA. This CDR3 reads CASSDSGTGVAGELFF. CDR3 sequence (DNA): TGTGCCAGCAGCGATTCCGGGACAGGGGTGGCCGGGGAGCTGTTTTTT.

The gene calls are TRBV5-6 and TRBJ1-4, with 7 bases lining up with TRBD1. CDR3 length equals 16 residues. Per the germline V gene, CDR1 is SGHDT and CDR2 is YYEEEE. The J segment lost 5 bases and the V segment lost 0 bases, leaving 7 bases of the junction unmatched. The CDR3 DNA is TGTGCCAGCAGCTTGGGCCGAATACAGGGGAATGAAAAACTGTTTTTT. Its translation is CASSLGRIQGNEKLFF.

The chain links TRBV10-3 to TRBJ1-1; D uncertain. Germline V gives CDR1 ENHRY, CDR2 SYGVKD. V gave up 7 bases and J gave up 1 base, with 10 bases separating them. The CDR3 has 13 amino acids. DNA for the CDR3: TGTGCCATCAATGGCCGGGGGAACACTGAAGCTTTCTTT. Translating gives CAINGRGNTEAFF.

This clone was recorded a few times. The CDR3 bases are TGTGCCTGGAGTCTGGGGGGGAACACTGAAGCTTTCTTT. This gives the protein CAWSLGGNTEAFF. The chain is built from TRBV30 and TRBJ1-1; D perhaps matches TRBD1 (5 bases). The ends were cut back, 2 bases at V and 1 base at J, with 8 bases in the middle. Germline CDR1 reads GTSNPN; CDR2 reads SVGIG (reference sequence). The CDR3 has 13 residues.

This chain uses TRBV21-1 with TRBJ2-7; the listed D gene, TRBD1, was not tested against the DNA. TRBV21-1 is a pseudogene. The CDR3 contains 14 residues. CDR3 DNA: TGTGCCAGCACCATGGACAGGGGCACCTACGAGCAGTACTTC. This gives the protein CASTMDRGTYEQYF.

The genes are TRBV6-1 and TRBJ1-1; D perhaps matches TRBD1 (6 bases). The germline CDR1 and CDR2 sequences are MNHNS and SASEGT. Trimming removed 4 bases at V and 4 bases at J, with 19 bases between. The CDR3 sequence is 16 residues long. CDR3 region: CASSAPGQRGRTEAFF. The DNA for the CDR3 is TGTGCCAGCAGTGCACCGGGACAAAGAGGGCGCACTGAAGCTTTCTTT.

The chain couples TRBV14 to TRBJ2-7; 8 nucleotides align to TRBD2. CDR3 length: 14 residues. CDR1 and CDR2 from the germline V gene are SGHDN and FVKESK. V lost 6 bases to trimming and J lost 0 bases; unmatched junction nucleotides: 4. The CDR3 spells CASRSGSDSYEQYF. In nucleotides, the CDR3 is TGTGCCAGCAGGAGCGGGAGCGACTCCTACGAGCAGTACTTC.

The J gene is TRBJ2-2, the V gene TRBV29-1; TRBD2 agrees at 12 bases. The CDR3 sequence is 17 residues long. CDR1 is SQVTM, CDR2 ANQGSEA, per germline. The junction had 6 bases not matched to a gene; V was cut back by 0 bases and J by 4 bases. DNA for the CDR3: TGCAGCGTTGAAGATCTCTCTAGCGGGGGGGTCACCGGGGAGCTGTTTTTT. This translates into CSVEDLSSGGVTGELFF.

V and J are TRBV5-1 and TRBJ1-2; the match to TRBD1 covers 11 bases. Per the germline V gene, CDR1 is SGHRS and CDR2 is YFSETQ. Trimming took 4 bases from V and 8 from J; bases not matched to a gene: 4. The CDR3 covers 13 residues. In nucleotides, the CDR3 is TGCGCCAGCAGCGTGGGGACAGGGGGAGGCTACACCTTC. Encoded protein: CASSVGTGGGYTF.

The table lists this clone with a few counts. The chain employs TRBV5-8 and TRBJ2-2; weak D call: TRBD1 (5 bases). Germline V lookup: CDR1 SGHTS, CDR2 YDEGEE. V dropped 4 bases and J dropped 3 bases, with 13 bases sitting between them. This CDR3 contains 15 residues. The CDR3 reads CASSPNRGDTGELFF. CDR3 nucleotides: TGTGCCAGCAGCCCCAATAGGGGTGACACCGGGGAGCTGTTTTTT. Using reference TRBV5-8 and TRBJ2-2 for the parts outside the CDR3, the full variable domain is EAGVTQSPTHLIKTRGQQATLRCSPISGHTSVYWYQQALGLGLQFLLWYDEGEERNRGNFPPRFSGRQFPNYSSELNVNALELEDSALYLCASSPNRGDTGELFFGEGSRLTVL.

The sample holds a few counts of this clone. The chain employs TRBV20-1 and TRBJ2-5; D is perhaps TRBD2 (7 bases). Germline loops: CDR1 DFQATT, CDR2 SNEGSKA (reference sequence). The CDR3 extends over 11 amino acids. CDR3 sequence: CSKGGRETQYF. In DNA form, the CDR3 reads TGCAGCAAGGGGGGGAGAGAGACCCAGTACTTC.

In regard to this clone: At one end the junction does not follow the germline gene, possibly because of a read error. The chain combines TRBV7-7 with TRBJ2-1, with TRBD2 matching 11 bases. This CDR3 comprises 16 residues. Per the germline V gene, CDR1 is SSHAT and CDR2 is FNYEAQ (reference sequence). CDR3 in amino acids: CASSLGSSGGVNEQFF. CDR3 bases: TGTGCTAGCAGCTTAGGGAGTAGCGGGGGGGTAAATGAGCAGTTCTTC. The whole variable domain, remainder taken from reference TRBV7-7 and TRBJ2-1, is GAGVSQSPRYKVTKRGQDVTLRCDPISSHATLYWYQQALGQGPEFLTYFNYEAQPDKSGLPSDRFSAERPEGSISTLTIQRTEQRDSAMYRCASSLGSSGGVNEQFFGPGTRLTVL.

The chain is built from TRBV30 and TRBJ2-3; 12 bases are a match to TRBD2. CDR3 length: 17 residues. Trimming cost V 3 bases and J 0 bases; bases outside gene matches: 7. Germline V gene lookup returns CDR1 GTSNPN and CDR2 SVGIG (reference sequence). The CDR3 bases are TGTGCCTGGAGGGACCCCGGACTAGCGGGGAGCACAGATACGCAGTATTTT. It codes for CAWRDPGLAGSTDTQYF.

The chain links TRBV6-1 to TRBJ1-1; D call uncertain. Germline V gene data show CDR1 as MNHNS and CDR2 as SASEGT. Trimming removed 8 bases from V and 1 base from J, with 14 bases in between. The CDR3 is 14 amino acids. For the CDR3, the DNA is TGTGCCAGCCAGCTGGCGGCGCCGAACACTGAAGCTTTCTTT. The encoded protein is CASQLAAPNTEAFF.

The rearrangement links TRBV7-2 to TRBJ2-3; D perhaps matches TRBD2 (6 bases). Germline V lookup: CDR1 SGHTA, CDR2 FQGNSA. V lost 5 bases and J 5 bases, leaving 17 bases between the germline ends. The CDR3 length is 15 residues. CDR3 amino acids: CASSVAGGAGDTQYF. The CDR3 DNA follows: TGTGCCAGCAGCGTCGCTGGAGGGGCGGGAGATACGCAGTATTTT.

Turning to this clone: The junction departs from the called germline gene at one end, perhaps through a read error. The V call is TRBV6-6, the J call TRBJ1-5; the match to TRBD1 covers 8 bases. Germline CDR1 is MNHNY and CDR2 is SVGAGI (reference sequence). The CDR3 consists of 14 residues. Written as DNA, the CDR3 is TGTGCCAGCGTTCACAGGGGGAATGATCAGCCCCAGAATTTT. As protein: CASVHRGNDQPQNF.